A single sample gave rise to the 30 T cell receptor beta chains below, sequenced in a study of blood T cell repertoires in COVID-19. The method was immunoSEQ multiplex PCR; TCRdb's version includes in-frame clones alone and lacks a portion of them. The table includes around 370,000 clones, around 89% detected once. The sequenced material came from peripheral blood. All receptors come from a man younger than 35 with active or convalescent COVID-19.

This chain joins TRBV3-1 (or the pseudogene TRBV3-2) and TRBJ2-7; 9 bases match TRBD2. CDR1 is LGHDT, CDR2 YNNKEL, per germline (reference sequence). Trimming cost V 0 bases and J 3 bases; bases outside gene matches: 6. CDR3 length: 16 amino acids. The CDR3 sequence is CASSQDLISGGYEQYF. CDR3 coding DNA: TGTGCCAGCAGCCAAGATCTAATTAGCGGGGGCTACGAGCAGTACTTC.

V gene TRBV9 combines with J gene TRBJ2-1; D remains ambiguous. This CDR3 contains 13 residues. V was trimmed by 7 bases and J by 5 bases, leaving 13 bases between them. The germline gives CDR1 SGDLS, CDR2 YYNGEE. DNA of the CDR3: TGTGCCAGCCGCCGGGTCGCCAACAATGAGCAGTTCTTC. Its translation: CASRRVANNEQFF.

The V and J genes are TRBV7-3 and TRBJ2-3; 9 nucleotides agree with TRBD2. The V and J ends lost 4 bases and 7 bases, in that order; junction bases with no gene match: 9. Germline V gives CDR1 SGHTA, CDR2 FQGTGA. This CDR3 has 15 amino acids. CDR3 nucleotides: TGTGCCAGCAGCTCTCGAGCGGGGGGAGACAATACGCAGTATTTT. Translating gives CASSSRAGGDNTQYF.

The count of this clone is one. The chain has TRBV13 and TRBJ2-1, with 14 bases fitting TRBD2. V was pared by 5 bases and J by 6 bases, with 3 bases of the junction left unmatched. CDR3 length: 15 amino acids. Per germline, CDR1 PRHDT and CDR2 FYEKMQ (reference sequence). The CDR3, as DNA: TGTGCCAGCAGCCGACTAGCGGGGGGGTTCAATGAGCAGTTCTTC. Translation: CASSRLAGGFNEQFF.

The chain couples TRBV6-2 or TRBV6-3 to TRBJ1-5; D remains ambiguous. The germline V and J ends were trimmed by 6 bases and 6 bases, with 9 bases remaining between them. Germline lookup yields CDR1 MNHEY and CDR2 SVGEGT. This CDR3 is built from 12 residues. Here the CDR3 DNA reads TGTGCCAGCAGCCAAGCCGGTCAGCCCCAGCATTTT. Its protein product is CASSQAGQPQHF.

The rearrangement uses TRBV7-3 and TRBJ2-3, with D uncertain. Germline loops: CDR1 SGHTA, CDR2 FQGTGA. The germline V and J ends were trimmed by 0 bases and 8 bases, with 3 bases remaining between them. There are 11 residues in the CDR3. CDR3 coding DNA: TGTGCCAGCAGCTTAACGGCTACGCAGTATTTT. It translates to CASSLTATQYF. The variable domain in full, completed from reference TRBV7-3 and TRBJ2-3, reads GAGVSQTPSNKVTEKGKYVELRCDPISGHTALYWYRQSLGQGPEFLIYFQGTGAADDSGLPNDRFFAVRPEGSVSTLKIQRTERGDSAVYLCASSLTATQYFGPGTRLTVL.

This chain links TRBV19 with TRBJ2-7; possible D gene TRBD2, 5 bases. Germline V gives CDR1 LNHDA, CDR2 SQIVND (reference sequence). The CDR3 spans 15 residues. Trimming took off 2 bases at V and 2 bases at J, with 13 bases between the two ends. The CDR3 loop reads CASSIFVRGAYEQYF. CDR3 DNA: TGTGCCAGTAGTATATTTGTTCGGGGTGCCTACGAGCAGTACTTC.

The gene calls are TRBV5-1 and TRBJ1-4, with 7 bases that match TRBD1. Per the germline V gene, CDR1 is SGHRS and CDR2 is YFSETQ. The CDR3 runs to 14 residues. J gave up 5 bases and V 0 bases, and 1 base lay outside the gene matches. CDR3 sequence (DNA): TGCGCCAGCAGCTTGGAGGACAGGAATGAAAAACTGTTTTTT. Protein sequence: CASSLEDRNEKLFF.

This clone was seen a single time. The gene calls are TRBV27 and TRBJ2-1; 10 bases fit TRBD2. From germline, CDR1 is MNHEY and CDR2 SMNVEV (reference sequence). J lost 6 bases, V lost 6 bases, and 11 bases had no gene match. This CDR3 region has 16 residues. Here the CDR3 reads CASRVTRLAGLNEQFF. In DNA form, the CDR3 reads TGTGCCAGCAGGGTGACCAGACTAGCGGGCCTCAATGAGCAGTTCTTC.

This clone showed up just once. The rearrangement joins TRBV15 to TRBJ1-2, with 7 bases that match TRBD1. Germline assignment: CDR1 LNHNV and CDR2 YYDKDF (reference sequence). V lost 4 bases to trimming and J lost 4 bases; unmatched junction nucleotides: 6. CDR3 length: 14 amino acids. CDR3 protein: CATSKTGAAYGYTF. CDR3 coding DNA: TGTGCCACCAGCAAAACAGGGGCTGCCTATGGCTACACCTTC.

This chain joins TRBV28 and TRBJ2-7; TRBD2 agrees at 11 bases. CDR3 length: 16 amino acids. V lost 5 bases to trimming and J lost 6 bases; unmatched junction nucleotides: 12. Germline V lookup: CDR1 MDHEN, CDR2 SYDVKM. CDR3: CASSPQIAGGLVEQYF. In DNA form, the CDR3 reads TGTGCCAGCAGTCCGCAAATAGCGGGAGGGCTGGTCGAGCAGTACTTC.

The chain employs TRBV15 and TRBJ1-5; possible D gene TRBD1, 6 bases. The germline V and J ends were trimmed by 6 bases and 2 bases, with 11 bases remaining between them. This CDR3 region has 14 residues. From germline, CDR1 is LNHNV and CDR2 YYDKDF (reference sequence). CDR3 in amino acids: CATRGGAGNQPQHF. As DNA, the CDR3 is TGTGCCACCAGGGGGGGGGCTGGCAATCAGCCCCAGCATTTT.

DNA for the CDR3: TGTGCCAGCAGCTTAGATTGGAGGCAGCCGATTGAAAAACTGTTTTTT. Translated, it gives CASSLDWRQPIEKLFF. This sequence joins TRBV11-3 and TRBJ1-4; D gene ambiguous. CDR1 is SGHNT and CDR2 is YENEEA in the germline V gene. V dropped 0 bases and J dropped 7 bases, with 15 bases sitting between them. The CDR3 is made up of 16 amino acids.

This CDR3 reads CASSGQGAESGYTF. The DNA of the CDR3 is TGTGCCAGCAGCGGACAGGGGGCGGAAAGTGGCTACACCTTC. This chain links TRBV6-5 with TRBJ1-2, with 11 bases fitting TRBD1. The germline V gene encodes CDR1 MNHEY and CDR2 SVGAGI. The junction had 7 bases not matched to a gene; V was cut back by 6 bases and J by 7 bases. The CDR3 sequence is 14 residues long.

This clone was seen a single time. This CDR3 reads CAIRDSLSHGYTF. The CDR3 nucleotides are TGTGCCATCAGGGACAGTCTGTCTCATGGCTACACCTTC. The chain employs TRBV10-3 and TRBJ1-2; possibly TRBD1 for D (6 bases). The CDR3 runs 13 residues. Germline-derived CDR1 and CDR2 are ENHRY and SYGVKD. Deletions cut 6 bases from V and 6 bases from J, with 14 bases between.

The count of this clone is one. One junction end does not reproduce the germline sequence, and a read error may be involved. This chain joins TRBV19 and TRBJ2-6; possible D gene TRBD1, 5 bases. Germline lookup yields CDR1 LNHDA and CDR2 SQIVND (reference sequence). This CDR3 has 15 amino acids. DNA for the CDR3: TGTGCCAGTAGGAGGCAGGTTTATGGGGCCAACGTGCTGACTTTC. Translating gives CASRRQVYGANVLTF.

V usage is TRBV27 and J usage is TRBJ1-2; D is perhaps TRBD1 (6 bases). This CDR3 region has 15 residues. Per germline, CDR1 MNHEY and CDR2 SMNVEV (reference sequence). The V end was cut by 8 bases, the J end by 4 bases, with 20 bases between. CDR3 amino acids: CASGLVRGAPYGYTF. The CDR3 region has the DNA TGTGCCAGCGGACTAGTTAGGGGGGCTCCCTATGGCTACACCTTC.

This chain links TRBV11-3 with TRBJ2-5; the match to TRBD2 covers 7 bases. There are 15 residues in the CDR3. Germline loops: CDR1 SGHNT, CDR2 YENEEA. V shed 4 bases, J shed 0 bases, and the junction held 5 bases outside the gene matches. The CDR3 DNA follows: TGTGCCAGCAGCTCACTGGGGGGGAACCAAGAGACCCAGTACTTC. Its protein is CASSSLGGNQETQYF.

This clone occurred once. The rearrangement links TRBV27 to TRBJ2-7; TRBD1 matches 9 bases. V shed 1 base, J shed 6 bases, and the junction held 13 bases outside the gene matches. The CDR3 has 17 amino acids. Germline V gene sequence: CDR1 MNHEY, CDR2 SMNVEV (reference sequence). The CDR3: CASSLFKGGQGRSEQYF. The CDR3 DNA reads as TGTGCCAGCAGTTTATTCAAGGGGGGACAGGGCCGGTCCGAGCAGTACTTC.

This chain connects TRBV6-5 to TRBJ2-7; 7 nucleotides align to TRBD1. Germline CDR1 MNHEY, CDR2 SVGAGI. This CDR3 region has 14 residues. Trimming took 8 bases from V and 6 from J; bases not matched to a gene: 13. The CDR3, as DNA: TGTGCCAGCGGCCAAGGACAGGACCTGGTCGAGCAGTACTTC. Encoded protein: CASGQGQDLVEQYF.

The chain carries TRBV2 and TRBJ2-7; TRBD1 matches at 7 bases. Germline CDR1 is SNHLY and CDR2 is FYNNEI. Trimming at V came to 4 bases and at J to 2 bases, leaving 2 bases not matched to a gene. The length of the CDR3 is 13 residues. CDR3 bases: TGTGCCAGCAGTGGACAGGGCCCCTACGAGCAGTACTTC. Translating it yields CASSGQGPYEQYF.

The genes are TRBV5-1 and TRBJ1-1; D unclear. The germline V gene encodes CDR1 SGHRS and CDR2 YFSETQ. The CDR3 is 13 residues long. V lost 1 base and J 0 bases, leaving 4 bases between the germline ends. CDR3 DNA sequence: TGCGCCAGCAGCTTGTCAGTGAACACTGAAGCTTTCTTT. This sequence encodes CASSLSVNTEAFF.

Only a few counts were recorded for this clone. The chain has TRBV7-9 and TRBJ2-1, with TRBD2 matching over 7 bases. V dropped 0 bases and J dropped 3; count of bases not matched to a gene: 8. In germline, CDR1 is SEHNR, CDR2 FQNEAQ (reference sequence). The CDR3 length is 17 residues. The DNA of the CDR3 is TGTGCCAGCAGCTTAGCGCAGGGAGGGGTATTCTACAATGAGCAGTTCTTC. Its translation is CASSLAQGGVFYNEQFF. Drawing the rest from reference TRBV7-9 and TRBJ2-1, the complete variable domain is DTGVSQNPRHKITKRGQNVTFRCDPISEHNRLYWYRQTLGQGPEFLTYFQNEAQLEKSRLLSDRFSAERPKGSFSTLEIQRTEQGDSAMYLCASSLAQGGVFYNEQFFGPGTRLTVL.

This chain links TRBV5-6 with TRBJ2-3; unclear D gene. The CDR3 loop spans 12 amino acids. Germline loops: CDR1 SGHDT, CDR2 YYEEEE. Trimming removed 4 bases at V and 5 bases at J, with 8 bases between. CDR3 protein: CASSPGGDTQYF. CDR3 nucleotide sequence: TGTGCCAGCAGCCCCGGTGGAGATACGCAGTATTTT.

This rearrangement joins TRBV7-2 to TRBJ2-7, with TRBD2 as a possible D gene (6 bases). The CDR3 is made up of 17 amino acids. In germline, CDR1 is SGHTA, CDR2 FQGNSA. V dropped 3 bases and J dropped 2 bases, with 20 bases sitting between them. The CDR3 here is CASSLGILSGGAYEQYF. DNA of the CDR3: TGTGCCAGCAGCTTGGGGATTCTCAGCGGAGGGGCCTACGAGCAGTACTTC.

The V call is TRBV7-2, the J call TRBJ2-5; 8 bases are a match to TRBD1. The germline V gene encodes CDR1 SGHTA and CDR2 FQGNSA. The CDR3 extends over 15 amino acids. The ends lost 3 bases at V and 5 bases at J; junction bases unmatched: 8. The chain's CDR3 is CASSFQGAKFETQYF. CDR3 bases: TGTGCCAGCAGCTTCCAGGGGGCTAAGTTTGAGACCCAGTACTTC.

This chain connects TRBV7-9 to TRBJ1-1; 9 bases agree with TRBD1. Germline CDR1 SEHNR, CDR2 FQNEAQ (reference sequence). This CDR3 is built from 16 residues. V shed 5 bases and J 1 base; nucleotides not matched to a gene: 8. For the CDR3, the DNA is TGTGCCAGCAGCCACCCCGGGACAGGGTGGAACACTGAAGCTTTCTTT. Translated: CASSHPGTGWNTEAFF.

This clone was seen a single time. The chain uses TRBV30 and TRBJ2-7; D is unresolved. V was trimmed by 5 bases and J by 2 bases, leaving 16 bases between them. The V gene's germline CDR1 is GTSNPN and CDR2 SVGIG (reference sequence). This CDR3 is built from 14 residues. CDR3 amino acids: CAWAGPEPPYEQYF. DNA of the CDR3: TGTGCCTGGGCTGGTCCGGAGCCTCCCTACGAGCAGTACTTC. Looking up the rest from reference TRBV30 and TRBJ2-7 gives the full variable domain: SQTIHQWPATLVQPVGSPLSLECTVEGTSNPNLYWYRQAAGRGLQLLFYSVGIGQISSEVPQNLSASRPQDRQFILSSKKLLLSDSGFYLCAWAGPEPPYEQYFGPGTRLTVT.

The chain joins TRBV5-8 to TRBJ1-1, with D possibly TRBD1 on 5 matching bases. V lost 4 bases and J lost 4, with 23 bases in between. The CDR3 length is 17 residues. Germline lookup yields CDR1 SGHTS and CDR2 YDEGEE. The CDR3 coding sequence is TGTGCCAGCAGCCAGCTAGGACATGCATGGAGTGGCACTGAAGCTTTCTTT. This translates into CASSQLGHAWSGTEAFF.

In this sample, this clone turned up a few times. The rearrangement joins TRBV28 to TRBJ2-7; TRBD2 might be the D (5 bases). This CDR3 spans 15 amino acids. Germline V gene sequence: CDR1 MDHEN, CDR2 SYDVKM. The germline V and J ends were trimmed by 2 bases and 2 bases, with 13 bases remaining between them. The chain's CDR3 is CASSLPGLPTYEQYF. The CDR3 DNA reads as TGTGCCAGCAGTTTACCGGGATTACCTACCTACGAGCAGTACTTC. The complete variable domain, with remaining parts taken from reference TRBV28 and TRBJ2-7, reads DVKVTQSSRYLVKRTGEKVFLECVQDMDHENMFWYRQDPGLGLRLIYFSYDVKMKEKGDIPEGYSVSREKKERFSLILESASTNQTSMYLCASSLPGLPTYEQYFGPGTRLTVT.